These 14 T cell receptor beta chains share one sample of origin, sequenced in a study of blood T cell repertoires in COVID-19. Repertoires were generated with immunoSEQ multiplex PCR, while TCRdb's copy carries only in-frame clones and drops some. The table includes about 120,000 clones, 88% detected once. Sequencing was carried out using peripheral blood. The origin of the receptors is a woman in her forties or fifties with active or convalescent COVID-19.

Here the CDR3 reads CASIHMTQGQETQYF. In nucleotides, the CDR3 is TGTGCCAGCATTCATATGACACAGGGCCAAGAGACCCAGTACTTC. The chain couples TRBV5-8 to TRBJ2-5, with a possible D match to TRBD1 (6 bases). Germline CDR1 SGHTS, CDR2 YDEGEE. V lost 6 bases to trimming and J lost 1 base, with 16 bases between them. This CDR3 is built from 15 residues.

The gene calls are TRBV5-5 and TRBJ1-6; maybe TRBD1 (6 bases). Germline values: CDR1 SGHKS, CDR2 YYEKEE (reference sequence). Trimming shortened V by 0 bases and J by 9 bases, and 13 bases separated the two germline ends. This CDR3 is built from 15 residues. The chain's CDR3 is CASSLDQGMGSPLHF. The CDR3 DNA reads TGTGCCAGCAGCTTGGATCAGGGGATGGGTTCACCCCTCCACTTT.

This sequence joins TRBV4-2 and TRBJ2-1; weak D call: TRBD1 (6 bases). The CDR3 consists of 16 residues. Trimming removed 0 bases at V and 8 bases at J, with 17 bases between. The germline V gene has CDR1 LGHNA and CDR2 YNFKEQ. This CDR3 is CASSQDVWGGGDEQFF. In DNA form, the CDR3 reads TGTGCCAGCAGCCAAGATGTGTGGGGTGGGGGCGATGAGCAGTTCTTC.

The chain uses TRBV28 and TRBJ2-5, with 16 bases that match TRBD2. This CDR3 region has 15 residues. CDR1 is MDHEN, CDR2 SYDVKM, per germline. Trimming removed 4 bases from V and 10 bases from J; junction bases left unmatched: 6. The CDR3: CASSSSGLAGGDQYF. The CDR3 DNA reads TGTGCCAGCAGTTCCTCGGGACTAGCGGGAGGGGACCAGTACTTC.

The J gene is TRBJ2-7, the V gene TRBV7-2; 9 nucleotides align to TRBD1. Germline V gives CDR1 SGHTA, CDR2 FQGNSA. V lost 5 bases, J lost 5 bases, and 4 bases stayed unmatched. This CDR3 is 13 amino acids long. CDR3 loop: CASSDGTGNEQYF. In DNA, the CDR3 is TGTGCCAGCAGCGATGGGACAGGGAACGAGCAGTACTTC.

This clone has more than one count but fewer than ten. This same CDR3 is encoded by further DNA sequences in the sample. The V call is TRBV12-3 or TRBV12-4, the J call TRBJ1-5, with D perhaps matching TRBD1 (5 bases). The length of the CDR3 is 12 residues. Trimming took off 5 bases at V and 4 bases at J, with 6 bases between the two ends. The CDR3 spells CASSPGNQPQHF. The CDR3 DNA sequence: TGTGCCAGCAGTCCAGGGAATCAGCCCCAGCATTTT.

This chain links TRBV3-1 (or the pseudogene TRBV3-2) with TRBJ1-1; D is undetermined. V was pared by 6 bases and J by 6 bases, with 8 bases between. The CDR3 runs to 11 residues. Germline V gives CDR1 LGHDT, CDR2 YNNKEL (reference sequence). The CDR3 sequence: CASSRLAEAFF. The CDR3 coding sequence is TGTGCCAGCAGTCGACTCGCTGAAGCTTTCTTT.

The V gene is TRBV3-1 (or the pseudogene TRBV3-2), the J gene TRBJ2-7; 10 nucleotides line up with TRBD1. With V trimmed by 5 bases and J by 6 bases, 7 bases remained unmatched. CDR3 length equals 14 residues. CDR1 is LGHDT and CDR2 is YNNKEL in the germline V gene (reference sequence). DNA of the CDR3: TGTGCCAGCAGCGGCCCCGGACAGGGGGGCGAGCAGTACTTC. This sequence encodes CASSGPGQGGEQYF.

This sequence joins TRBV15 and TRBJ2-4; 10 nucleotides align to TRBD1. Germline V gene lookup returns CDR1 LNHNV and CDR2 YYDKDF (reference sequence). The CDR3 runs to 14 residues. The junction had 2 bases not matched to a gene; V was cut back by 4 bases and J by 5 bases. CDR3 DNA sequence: TGTGCCACCAGCATTGGACAGGGGGAAAACATTCAGTACTTC. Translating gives CATSIGQGENIQYF.

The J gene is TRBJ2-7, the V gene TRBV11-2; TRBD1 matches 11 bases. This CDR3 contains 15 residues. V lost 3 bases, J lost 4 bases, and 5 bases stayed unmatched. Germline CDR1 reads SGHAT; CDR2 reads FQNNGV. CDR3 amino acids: CASSLGTGGGYEQYF. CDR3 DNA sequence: TGTGCCAGCAGCTTGGGGACAGGGGGTGGGTACGAGCAGTACTTC.

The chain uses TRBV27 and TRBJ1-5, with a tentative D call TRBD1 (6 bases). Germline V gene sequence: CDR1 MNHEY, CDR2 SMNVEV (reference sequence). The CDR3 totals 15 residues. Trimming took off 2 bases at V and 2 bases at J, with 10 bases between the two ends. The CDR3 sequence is CASSLKPGGNQPQHF. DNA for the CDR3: TGTGCCAGCAGTTTAAAGCCAGGGGGCAATCAGCCCCAGCATTTT.

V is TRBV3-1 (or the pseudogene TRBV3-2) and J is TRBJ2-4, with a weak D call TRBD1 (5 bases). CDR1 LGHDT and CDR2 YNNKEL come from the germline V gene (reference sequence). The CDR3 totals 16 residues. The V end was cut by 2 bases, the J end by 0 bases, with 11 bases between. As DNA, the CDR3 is TGTGCCAGCAGCCAACGACAGAGTCTAGCCAAAAACATTCAGTACTTC. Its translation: CASSQRQSLAKNIQYF.

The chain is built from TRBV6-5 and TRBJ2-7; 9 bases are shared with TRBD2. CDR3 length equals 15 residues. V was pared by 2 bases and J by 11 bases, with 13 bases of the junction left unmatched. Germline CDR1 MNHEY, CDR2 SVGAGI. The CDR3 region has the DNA TGTGCCAGCAGTTACGGCGTGGGCGGGAGGGCCGTGGAGTACTTC. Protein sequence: CASSYGVGGRAVEYF.

The CDR3, as DNA: TGTGCCATCAGTGAGTTCACGGGAAGCAATGAGCAGTTCTTC. Translating gives CAISEFTGSNEQFF. The V and J genes are TRBV10-3 and TRBJ2-1, with D perhaps matching TRBD2 (5 bases). The CDR3 runs 14 residues. V lost 1 base to trimming and J lost 6 bases, with 10 bases between them. Germline CDR1 is ENHRY and CDR2 is SYGVKD.